The 18 T cell receptor beta chains listed next were all sequenced from one sample in a study of blood T cell repertoires in COVID-19. TCRdb's table, derived via immunoSEQ multiplex PCR, lists solely in-frame clones and lacks some. The table lists around 340,000 clones, around 86% of them singletons, with approximately 4% in the top ten. Input material: PBMCs or T cells enriched from blood (not recorded which). The receptors here all came from a middle-aged woman with acute COVID-19.

The rearrangement joins TRBV9 to TRBJ2-5; 7 bases line up with TRBD2. V gave up 0 bases and J gave up 5 bases; unmatched junction bases: 7. The CDR3 sequence is 15 residues long. Germline CDR1 SGDLS, CDR2 YYNGEE. The CDR3 DNA sequence: TGTGCCAGCAGCGTAGATGCGGGAGTGGGTGAGACCCAGTACTTC. It is translated as CASSVDAGVGETQYF.

V usage is TRBV3-1 (or the pseudogene TRBV3-2) and J usage is TRBJ1-4; 7 positions match TRBD1. CDR1 is LGHDT, CDR2 YNNKEL, per germline (reference sequence). The CDR3 consists of 15 residues. V lost 4 bases to trimming and J lost 5 bases; unmatched junction nucleotides: 7. The CDR3 reads CASSPLGTENEKLFF. CDR3 nucleotides: TGTGCCAGCAGCCCTCTCGGGACAGAAAATGAAAAACTGTTTTTT.

The rearrangement uses TRBV24-1 and TRBJ1-2; D gene ambiguous. Trimming cost V 1 base and J 5 bases, with 10 bases left between them. This CDR3 has 14 amino acids. The germline CDR1 and CDR2 sequences are KGHDR and SFDVKD. As DNA, the CDR3 is TGTGCCACCAGTGATTTCCGTATAGAATATGGCTACACCTTC. Encoded protein: CATSDFRIEYGYTF.

This chain uses TRBV5-4 with TRBJ1-6; possibly TRBD1 for D (6 bases). Per germline, CDR1 SGHNT and CDR2 YYREEE (reference sequence). Deletions cut 4 bases from V and 7 bases from J, with 15 bases between. This CDR3 region has 15 residues. CDR3 in amino acids: CASSPSTGQNSPLHF. The CDR3 bases are TGTGCCAGCAGCCCCTCGACAGGACAAAATTCACCCCTCCACTTT.

The CDR3 DNA reads as TGTGCCAGCAGTCTACTAGCGGGGTCCTACGAGCAGTACTTC. It yields the protein CASSLLAGSYEQYF. The chain links TRBV11-1 to TRBJ2-7, with TRBD2 matching 10 bases. Germline V gene sequence: CDR1 SGHAT, CDR2 FQDESV (reference sequence). J lost 1 base, V lost 6 bases, and 3 bases had no gene match. The CDR3 extends over 14 amino acids.

The chain is built from TRBV3-1 (or the pseudogene TRBV3-2) and TRBJ2-1; 13 bases match TRBD2. After removal of 0 bases from V and 12 bases from J, the junction contained 11 bases not matched to a gene. Germline loops: CDR1 LGHDT, CDR2 YNNKEL (reference sequence). CDR3 size: 17 residues. The CDR3 DNA sequence: TGTGCCAGCAGCCAAGAATCCGGACTAGCGGGAGCTGGGGGGCAGTTCTTC. Translation: CASSQESGLAGAGGQFF.

The chain is built from TRBV2 and TRBJ1-3, with D unresolved. The V end was cut by 0 bases, the J end by 4 bases, with 13 bases between. This CDR3 spans 16 amino acids. CDR1 and CDR2 (germline): SNHLY, FYNNEI. The CDR3: CASSEAGGRSGNTIYF. For the CDR3, the DNA is TGTGCCAGCAGTGAAGCGGGAGGCAGGTCCGGAAACACCATATATTTT. Complete variable domain (other parts from reference TRBV2 and TRBJ1-3): EPEVTQTPSHQVTQMGQEVILRCVPISNHLYFYWYRQILGQKVEFLVSFYNNEISEKSEIFDDQFSVERPDGSNFTLKIRSTKLEDSAMYFCASSEAGGRSGNTIYFGEGSWLTVV.

The rearrangement uses TRBV2 and TRBJ1-4, with D perhaps matching TRBD1 (5 bases). The CDR3 has 14 amino acids. The V end was cut by 6 bases, the J end by 5 bases, with 13 bases between. Germline V lookup: CDR1 SNHLY, CDR2 FYNNEI. CDR3 sequence (DNA): TGTGCCAGCAGGGAGGGGACGGTCAATGAAAAACTGTTTTTT. It is translated as CASREGTVNEKLFF.

The rearrangement links TRBV20-1 to TRBJ2-7; D perhaps matches TRBD2 (6 bases). Germline loops: CDR1 DFQATT, CDR2 SNEGSKA (reference sequence). CDR3 length: 11 residues. CDR3 DNA sequence: TGCGGGACTGCAAGCTCCTACGAGCAGTACTTC. Encoded protein: CGTASSYEQYF.

The chain uses TRBV15 and TRBJ2-5, with 8 bases identical to TRBD1. Trimming removed 3 bases from V and 2 bases from J; junction bases left unmatched: 2. Germline-derived CDR1 and CDR2 are LNHNV and YYDKDF (reference sequence). CDR3 length: 14 amino acids. The CDR3 spells CATSRGQDQETQYF. CDR3 in DNA: TGTGCCACCAGCAGGGGACAGGATCAAGAGACCCAGTACTTC.

This rearrangement joins TRBV4-2 to TRBJ1-3; 9 nucleotides line up with TRBD1. CDR1 is LGHNA and CDR2 is YNFKEQ in the germline V gene. V lost 0 bases to trimming and J lost 0 bases; unmatched junction nucleotides: 9. This CDR3 is built from 19 residues. The CDR3 DNA is TGTGCCAGCAGCCAAGACCTTCCGGGACAGGGAACCTCTGGAAACACCATATATTTT. Protein: CASSQDLPGQGTSGNTIYF.

In the case of this clone: Mismatch with germline at one junction end may stem from a read error. V usage is TRBV7-7 and J usage is TRBJ2-2; 8 nucleotides match TRBD1. Germline V gives CDR1 SSHAT, CDR2 FNYEAQ (reference sequence). There are 15 residues in the CDR3. The CDR3 DNA sequence: TGTGCTAGCAGCTTGGGGACAGGGAACACCGGGGAGCTGTTTTTT. Amino acids: CASSLGTGNTGELFF.

The V gene is TRBV12-5, the J gene TRBJ1-6; D is unresolved. This CDR3 is built from 13 residues. V gave up 8 bases and J gave up 2 bases, with 7 bases separating them. In germline, CDR1 is LGHNT, CDR2 FRNRAP. CDR3 in amino acids: CASSTTYNSPLHF. The CDR3 DNA is TGTGCTAGTAGTACTACCTATAATTCACCCCTCCACTTT.

J is TRBJ2-3 and V is TRBV12-5, with 8 nucleotides matching TRBD2. The V and J ends lost 2 bases and 0 bases, in that order; junction bases with no gene match: 13. The germline gives CDR1 LGHNT, CDR2 FRNRAP. The CDR3 runs 19 residues. The CDR3 is CASGLSGGVGLGSTDTQYF. In DNA form, the CDR3 reads TGTGCTAGTGGTTTGTCCGGGGGGGTCGGACTGGGAAGCACAGATACGCAGTATTTT.

This clone was observed a few times. J is TRBJ1-2 and V is TRBV4-1; D is ambiguous. The CDR3 has 15 residues. Germline V gene lookup returns CDR1 MGHRA and CDR2 YSYEKL. Trimming pared 1 base from V and 8 bases from J, leaving 17 bases between. The CDR3 spells CASSQAGILGVGYTF. The CDR3 DNA follows: TGCGCCAGCAGCCAAGCGGGAATTCTCGGTGTCGGCTACACCTTC.

The chain uses TRBV20-1 and TRBJ2-3; 10 bases line up with TRBD2. The ends lost 3 bases at V and 4 bases at J; junction bases unmatched: 7. This CDR3 is 15 amino acids long. Looked up from germline, CDR1 is DFQATT and CDR2 is SNEGSKA (reference sequence). Here the CDR3 DNA reads TGCAGTGCTAGTCCTAGCGGGAGATTAGCAGATACGCAGTATTTT. Protein sequence: CSASPSGRLADTQYF.

This chain links TRBV6-2 or TRBV6-3 with TRBJ2-1; 10 bases fit TRBD2. This CDR3 is built from 15 residues. CDR1 and CDR2 from the germline V gene are MNHEY and SVGEGT. Trimming took 5 bases from V and 4 from J; bases not matched to a gene: 5. CDR3 bases: TGTGCCAGCAGTGTAGCGGGGGGACCTTACAATGAGCAGTTCTTC. This encodes CASSVAGGPYNEQFF.

The V gene is TRBV6-5, the J gene TRBJ2-3, with no clear D. CDR1 and CDR2 (germline): MNHEY, SVGAGI. The CDR3 length is 14 residues. Deletions cut 2 bases from V and 1 base from J, with 7 bases between. The CDR3 loop is CASSYRRGTDTQYF. CDR3 DNA sequence: TGTGCCAGCAGTTACAGACGGGGCACAGATACGCAGTATTTT.